These 21 T cell receptor beta chains were all obtained from the same sample, sequenced in a study of T cell repertoires in cytomegalovirus infection. TCRdb reprocessed the reads via MiXCR and lists one record per CDR3 protein. The sample carries fewer than 300,000 distinct CDR3 sequences, about a quarter recorded once. The sequencing sample was made of PBMCs. These receptors were collected from a human donor in good health (CMV status not recorded). Some clones in this sample may be carry-over from other donors' samples.

The chain is built from TRBV11-2 and TRBJ2-7; 9 bases map to TRBD1. The junction had 3 bases not matched to a gene; V was cut back by 1 base and J by 2 bases. Looked up from germline, CDR1 is SGHAT and CDR2 is FQNNGV. The CDR3 runs 15 residues. CDR3 residues: CASSLGTGATYEQYF. In DNA form, the CDR3 reads TGTGCCAGCAGCTTAGGGACAGGGGCTACCTACGAGCAGTACTTC.

The chain is built from TRBV12-3 or TRBV12-4 and TRBJ1-3, with D tentatively TRBD1 (5 bases). CDR3 length equals 13 residues. The ends were cut back, 10 bases at V and 4 bases at J, with 14 bases in the middle. CDR3 region: CANGGTSGNTIYF. The CDR3 DNA is TGTGCCAACGGGGGGACGTCGGGAAACACCATATATTTT.

The chain employs TRBV20-1 and TRBJ2-1; 12 positions agree with TRBD1. The CDR3 length is 14 residues. Germline V gene sequence: CDR1 DFQATT, CDR2 SNEGSKA (reference sequence). With V trimmed by 5 bases and J by 6 bases, 5 bases remained unmatched. This chain's CDR3 is CSAPSGQGANEQFF. CDR3 nucleotide sequence: TGCAGTGCTCCCTCGGGACAGGGGGCCAATGAGCAGTTCTTC.

The chain couples TRBV11-2 to TRBJ2-2; tentatively, D is TRBD1 (5 bases). The germline V gene encodes CDR1 SGHAT and CDR2 FQNNGV. The CDR3 has 16 amino acids. V was clipped by 1 base and J by 0 bases, with 9 bases between them. CDR3 bases: TGTGCCAGCAGCTTAGGAGCCAGGGCGAACACCGGGGAGCTGTTTTTT. Translating gives CASSLGARANTGELFF.

The J gene is TRBJ2-3, the V gene TRBV7-3; 10 nucleotides match TRBD2. The CDR3 extends over 15 amino acids. Germline V gives CDR1 SGHTA, CDR2 FQGTGA. After removal of 2 bases from V and 5 bases from J, the junction contained 4 bases not matched to a gene. The CDR3 spells CASSLLAGAGDTQYF. CDR3 nucleotide sequence: TGTGCCAGCAGCTTACTAGCGGGGGCTGGAGATACGCAGTATTTT. The entire variable domain, with the rest obtained from reference TRBV7-3 and TRBJ2-3, is as follows: GAGVSQTPSNKVTEKGKYVELRCDPISGHTALYWYRQSLGQGPEFLIYFQGTGAADDSGLPNDRFFAVRPEGSVSTLKIQRTERGDSAVYLCASSLLAGAGDTQYFGPGTRLTVL.

The chain carries TRBV5-1 and TRBJ2-7, with 8 bases aligning to TRBD2. This CDR3 is built from 13 residues. Trimming removed 4 bases from V and 2 bases from J; junction bases left unmatched: 2. CDR1 is SGHRS, CDR2 YFSETQ, per germline. The CDR3 sequence is CASSAGLAYEQYF. The CDR3 nucleotides are TGCGCCAGCAGCGCGGGACTAGCCTACGAGCAGTACTTC.

The V call is TRBV5-1, the J call TRBJ1-1; 7 bases fit TRBD1. CDR3 size: 13 residues. The germline gives CDR1 SGHRS, CDR2 YFSETQ. V lost 6 bases to trimming and J lost 5 bases; unmatched junction nucleotides: 7. The CDR3 nucleotides read TGCGCCAGCACCAGACAGGGTGTGACTGAAGCTTTCTTT. This translates into CASTRQGVTEAFF.

This chain connects TRBV6-6 to TRBJ2-2; possible D gene TRBD1, 6 bases. With 7 bases removed from V and 9 bases from J, the gap between germline ends came to 9 bases. Germline CDR1 is MNHNY and CDR2 is SVGAGI (reference sequence). This CDR3 comprises 11 residues. CDR3 sequence: CASTRGRELFF. The CDR3 coding sequence is TGTGCCAGCACTAGGGGGAGGGAGCTGTTTTTT.

Many counts were recorded for this clonotype. This chain connects TRBV7-6 to TRBJ2-3; the D gene could be TRBD1 or TRBD2 (5 bases each). The length of the CDR3 is 14 residues. CDR1 and CDR2 from the germline V gene are SGHVS and FNYEAQ. Trimming shortened V by 0 bases and J by 4 bases, and 8 bases separated the two germline ends. CDR3 region: CASSLAGDADTQYF. For the CDR3, the DNA is TGTGCCAGCAGCTTAGCGGGGGACGCAGATACGCAGTATTTT.

The chain links TRBV5-6 to TRBJ1-2, with a possible D match to TRBD1 (5 bases). The V end was cut by 0 bases, the J end by 1 base, with 7 bases between. Per germline, CDR1 SGHDT and CDR2 YYEEEE. The CDR3 covers 14 residues. The CDR3 nucleotides read TGTGCCAGCAGCTTGGGACAGCTTAACTATGGCTACACCTTC. This gives the protein CASSLGQLNYGYTF.

This clonotype occurred a few times. This chain joins TRBV6-1 and TRBJ1-1; D unresolved. CDR1 is MNHNS, CDR2 SASEGT, per germline. The CDR3 extends over 14 amino acids. V was pared by 8 bases and J by 1 base, with 14 bases between. The chain's CDR3 is CASSADFQNTEAFF. The CDR3, as DNA: TGTGCCAGCTCAGCGGACTTTCAGAACACTGAAGCTTTCTTT.

This clonotype was seen at least ten times. This chain joins TRBV7-2 and TRBJ1-4, with TRBD1 as a possible D gene (5 bases). Trimming pared 4 bases from V and 8 bases from J, leaving 17 bases between. Germline loops: CDR1 SGHTA, CDR2 FQGNSA. The CDR3 runs 15 residues. CDR3 sequence: CASSSGRVPGEKLFF. Written as DNA, the CDR3 is TGTGCCAGCAGCTCGGGCCGAGTTCCAGGGGAAAAACTGTTTTTT.

The genes are TRBV20-1 and TRBJ2-1; possible D gene TRBD2, 5 bases. The CDR3 runs to 14 residues. V was shortened by 3 bases and J by 5 bases, with 14 bases between the two germline ends. Looked up from germline, CDR1 is DFQATT and CDR2 is SNEGSKA (reference sequence). The CDR3 sequence is CSASRLADDNEQFF. In DNA form, the CDR3 reads TGCAGTGCTAGTAGGCTAGCCGACGACAATGAGCAGTTCTTC.

This clonotype was seen a few times. The chain has TRBV2 and TRBJ2-5, with 10 bases lining up with TRBD2. CDR3 length equals 14 residues. J lost 2 bases, V lost 8 bases, and 5 bases had no gene match. Germline CDR1 and CDR2: SNHLY and FYNNEI. In DNA, the CDR3 is TGTGCCAGCGGAGGACTAGCGGCTCAAGAGACCCAGTACTTC. Translation gives CASGGLAAQETQYF.

This chain links TRBV10-3 with TRBJ2-1; D is tentatively TRBD1 or TRBD2 (7 bases each). The germline V and J ends were trimmed by 11 bases and 0 bases, with 17 bases remaining between them. Germline-derived CDR1 and CDR2 are ENHRY and SYGVKD. This CDR3 spans 15 amino acids. In nucleotides, the CDR3 is TGTGCCCTAGGTGCGGGGGACAGCTCCTACAATGAGCAGTTCTTC. Translation gives CALGAGDSSYNEQFF.

The rearrangement joins TRBV6-5 to TRBJ2-1; tentatively, D is TRBD1 (5 bases). The V gene's germline CDR1 is MNHEY and CDR2 SVGAGI. Between the trimmed V and J ends, which lost 5 bases and 4 bases, there was a span of 9 bases. The CDR3 totals 13 residues. The CDR3 loop reads CASSTYRYNEQFF. CDR3 in DNA: TGTGCCAGCAGTACATACAGGTACAATGAGCAGTTCTTC.

This clonotype has ten or more counts. This chain connects TRBV7-9 to TRBJ1-2; D not resolved. The V gene lost 5 bases and the J gene lost 8 bases, with 15 bases spanning the gap. The CDR3 length is 13 residues. The germline V gene has CDR1 SEHNR and CDR2 FQNEAQ (reference sequence). The CDR3 spells CASSPQAPEGYTF. The CDR3, as DNA: TGTGCCAGCAGCCCCCAAGCGCCGGAAGGCTACACCTTC.

The chain joins TRBV28 to TRBJ2-7; D is perhaps TRBD1 (6 bases). In germline, CDR1 is MDHEN, CDR2 SYDVKM. The CDR3 loop spans 15 amino acids. Trimming took off 6 bases at V and 0 bases at J, with 15 bases between the two ends. The CDR3 is CASSLGQQISYEQYF. The CDR3 nucleotides are TGTGCCAGCAGCTTAGGACAGCAAATCTCCTACGAGCAGTACTTC.

The chain combines TRBV19 with TRBJ2-2; D unclear. Trimming took 3 bases from V and 7 from J, leaving 9 bases between them. CDR1 is LNHDA and CDR2 is SQIVND in the germline V gene (reference sequence). The CDR3 is 13 amino acids. CDR3 DNA: TGTGCCAGTAGTATTAGGGTAATCGGGGAGCTGTTTTTT. Translation gives CASSIRVIGELFF.

Comments on this clonotype: A read error is possible here, since a much larger clone lies one base away. The chain employs TRBV28 and TRBJ1-1; no clear D. This CDR3 spans 13 amino acids. The germline V and J ends were trimmed by 5 bases and 1 base, with 8 bases remaining between them. Looked up from germline, CDR1 is MDHEN and CDR2 is SYDVKM. The DNA for the CDR3 is TGTGCCAGCAGTCGACCGGGGAACACTGAAGCTTTCTTT. The encoded protein is CASSRPGNTEAFF.

The chain carries TRBV7-4 and TRBJ2-1, with D unresolved. The CDR3 covers 13 residues. Germline V gives CDR1 SGHVT, CDR2 SQSDAQ. V was pared by 4 bases and J by 5 bases, with 9 bases between. CDR3 sequence (DNA): TGTGCCAGCAGCTCGGACCCCCACAATGAGCAGTTCTTC. Translating it yields CASSSDPHNEQFF. Variable domain in full (rest from reference TRBV7-4 and TRBJ2-1): GAGVSQSPRYKVAKRGRDVALRCDSISGHVTLYWYRQTLGQGSEVLTYSQSDAQRDKSGRPSGRFSAERPERSVSTLKIQRTEQGDSAVYLCASSSDPHNEQFFGPGTRLTVL.